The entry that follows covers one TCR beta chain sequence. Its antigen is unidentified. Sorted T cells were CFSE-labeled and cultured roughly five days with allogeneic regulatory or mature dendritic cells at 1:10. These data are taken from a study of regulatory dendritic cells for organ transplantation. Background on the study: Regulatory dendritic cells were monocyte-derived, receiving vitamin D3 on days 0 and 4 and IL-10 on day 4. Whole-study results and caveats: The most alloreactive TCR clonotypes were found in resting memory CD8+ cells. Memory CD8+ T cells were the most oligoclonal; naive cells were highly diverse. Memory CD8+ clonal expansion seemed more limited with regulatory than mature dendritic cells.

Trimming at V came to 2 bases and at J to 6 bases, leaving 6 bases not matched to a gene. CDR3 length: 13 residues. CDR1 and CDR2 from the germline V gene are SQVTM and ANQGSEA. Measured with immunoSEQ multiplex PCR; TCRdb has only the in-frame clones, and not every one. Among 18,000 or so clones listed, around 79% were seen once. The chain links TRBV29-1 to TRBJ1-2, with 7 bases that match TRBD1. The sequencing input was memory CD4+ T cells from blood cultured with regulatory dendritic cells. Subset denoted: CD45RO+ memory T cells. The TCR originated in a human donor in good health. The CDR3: CSVEKEQGNGYTF. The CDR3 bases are TGCAGCGTTGAAAAGGAACAGGGGAATGGCTACACCTTC.